A single sample is the source of the 30 T cell receptor beta chains below, sequenced in a study of cytomegalovirus exposure and HLA in healthy donors. PCR employed 60 Vbeta and 13 Jbeta primers. Assay used: immunoSEQ multiplex PCR; TCRdb lists only in-frame clones, some missing. In the table there are about 140,000 clones, roughly 80% of which are singletons. Sample: PBMCs. These TCRs come from a man between 18 and 29 years old in good health and CMV-seronegative.

The table lists this clone with a few counts. The V and J genes are TRBV5-5 and TRBJ2-5; D gene ambiguous. CDR1 and CDR2 from the germline V gene are SGHKS and YYEKEE (reference sequence). V shed 4 bases and J shed 2 bases, with 9 bases lying between them. This CDR3 has 13 residues. The CDR3 region is CASSRDGQETQYF. CDR3 DNA sequence: TGTGCCAGCAGCCGTGACGGGCAAGAGACCCAGTACTTC.

The chain links TRBV2 to TRBJ1-6, with TRBD1 identical over 8 bases. The V and J ends lost 5 bases and 8 bases, in that order; junction bases with no gene match: 5. The CDR3 is 14 residues long. The germline V gene has CDR1 SNHLY and CDR2 FYNNEI. The CDR3 loop reads CASSKDRADSPLHF. CDR3 nucleotides: TGTGCCAGCAGTAAGGACAGGGCTGATTCACCCCTCCACTTT.

V usage is TRBV6-5 and J usage is TRBJ1-2, with D possibly TRBD1 on 6 matching bases. The V end lost 2 bases, the J end lost 8 bases, and 12 bases lay between the germline ends. Germline CDR1 and CDR2: MNHEY and SVGAGI. CDR3 length: 13 amino acids. CDR3 sequence reads: CASSYGTTRGYTF. The CDR3 nucleotides read TGTGCCAGCAGTTACGGGACAACTCGGGGCTACACCTTC.

V and J are TRBV6-1 and TRBJ1-3, with D maybe TRBD1 (5 bases). From germline, CDR1 is MNHNS and CDR2 SASEGT. Trimming removed 1 base from V and 0 bases from J, with 10 bases in between. The length of the CDR3 is 16 residues. CDR3 in DNA: TGTGCCAGCAGTGAAGGGGCAGGGTTCTCTGGAAACACCATATATTTT. The encoded protein is CASSEGAGFSGNTIYF.

J is TRBJ1-2 and V is TRBV5-4, with TRBD1 identical over 7 bases. The germline V gene encodes CDR1 SGHNT and CDR2 YYREEE (reference sequence). The CDR3 sequence is 13 residues long. V was clipped by 2 bases and J by 8 bases; unmatched bases: 6. The DNA of the CDR3 is TGTGCCAGCAGCTTACAGGGGCCAGTGGGCTACACCTTC. Its protein product is CASSLQGPVGYTF.

The chain uses TRBV19 and TRBJ2-3; the match to TRBD1 covers 11 bases. CDR3 length equals 16 residues. The V gene end was trimmed by 1 base and the J gene end by 2 bases; junction bases not matched to a gene: 2. Germline CDR1 reads LNHDA; CDR2 reads SQIVND (reference sequence). The CDR3 protein is CASSIGTGGLTDTQYF. For the CDR3, the DNA is TGTGCCAGTAGTATAGGGACAGGGGGCCTCACAGATACGCAGTATTTT.

The chain links TRBV5-1 to TRBJ1-1; D gene ambiguous. Trimming took 1 base from V and 1 from J, leaving 11 bases between them. The CDR3 runs to 15 residues. Per the germline V gene, CDR1 is SGHRS and CDR2 is YFSETQ. The DNA of the CDR3 is TGCGCCAGCAGCTTGTATCAAGCGACGAACACTGAAGCTTTCTTT. Its protein product is CASSLYQATNTEAFF.

The chain employs TRBV15 and TRBJ2-5, with TRBD1 matching over 11 bases. V gave up 8 bases and J gave up 2 bases; unmatched junction bases: 10. The CDR3 spans 16 residues. Germline V gene data show CDR1 as LNHNV and CDR2 as YYDKDF (reference sequence). The CDR3 DNA reads TGTGCCACCTCGGGTGGGACAGGGGGGATGCAAGAGACCCAGTACTTC. Translation: CATSGGTGGMQETQYF.

The chain recombines TRBV15 with TRBJ2-2; 8 nucleotides line up with TRBD1. CDR1 LNHNV and CDR2 YYDKDF come from the germline V gene (reference sequence). V lost 4 bases, J lost 4 bases, and 5 bases stayed unmatched. The CDR3 sequence is 15 residues long. DNA of the CDR3: TGTGCCACCAGCAAGGACAGGGTAGGCACCGGGGAGCTGTTTTTT. As protein: CATSKDRVGTGELFF.

In its sample, this clone was seen once. The chain combines TRBV19 with TRBJ1-2; D gene unclear. This CDR3 region has 16 residues. Per the germline V gene, CDR1 is LNHDA and CDR2 is SQIVND (reference sequence). V was shortened by 5 bases and J by 7 bases, with 23 bases between the two germline ends. The CDR3 sequence: CASSVGLRLFSIGYTF. CDR3 sequence (DNA): TGTGCCAGTAGTGTTGGACTCCGACTCTTTTCTATTGGCTACACCTTC. Full variable domain (missing parts from reference TRBV19 and TRBJ1-2): DGGITQSPKYLFRKEGQNVTLSCEQNLNHDAMYWYRQDPGQGLRLIYYSQIVNDFQKGDIAEGYSVSREKKESFPLTVTSAQKNPTAFYLCASSVGLRLFSIGYTFGSGTRLTVV.

The sample holds one count of this clone. V gene TRBV2 combines with J gene TRBJ1-5; D is unresolved. Germline V CDR1 and CDR2: SNHLY, FYNNEI. The V end lost 6 bases, the J end lost 1 base, and 16 bases lay between the germline ends. This CDR3 is 16 amino acids long. CDR3 sequence: CASSVVDRRSNQPQHF. CDR3 DNA: TGTGCCAGCAGCGTGGTCGACCGGAGGAGCAATCAGCCCCAGCATTTT.

The V call is TRBV6-6, the J call TRBJ1-5; the D gene is possibly TRBD1 (6 bases). This CDR3 spans 14 amino acids. Germline V gives CDR1 MNHNY, CDR2 SVGAGI (reference sequence). The germline V and J ends were trimmed by 2 bases and 5 bases, with 10 bases remaining between them. As DNA, the CDR3 is TGTGCCAGCAGTTACGGGACACAAGATCAGCCCCAGCATTTT. The encoded protein is CASSYGTQDQPQHF.

The chain joins TRBV7-9 to TRBJ1-1; 7 bases line up with TRBD1. V dropped 0 bases and J dropped 1; count of bases not matched to a gene: 2. The CDR3 runs 15 residues. Germline V gene sequence: CDR1 SEHNR, CDR2 FQNEAQ (reference sequence). The CDR3, as DNA: TGTGCCAGCAGCTTAGCCGGGACAGAGAACACTGAAGCTTTCTTT. Translating gives CASSLAGTENTEAFF.

The chain couples TRBV19 to TRBJ1-3, with D uncertain. Germline V lookup: CDR1 LNHDA, CDR2 SQIVND (reference sequence). V was cut by 3 bases and J by 0 bases, with 3 bases left in between. The CDR3 spans 13 residues. CDR3 protein: CASSISSGNTIYF. In DNA form, the CDR3 reads TGTGCCAGTAGTATCTCCTCTGGAAACACCATATATTTT.

This chain joins TRBV5-4 and TRBJ1-2, with D possibly TRBD1 on 6 matching bases. V lost 5 bases and J lost 4, with 15 bases in between. The CDR3 has 14 amino acids. Germline V gene sequence: CDR1 SGHNT, CDR2 YYREEE (reference sequence). CDR3 DNA sequence: TGTGCCAGCAGACGCGTGGGGGGGGCCTATGGCTACACCTTC. Protein: CASRRVGGAYGYTF.

The CDR3 region is CASSLGRGPYEQYF. In nucleotides, the CDR3 is TGTGCCAGCAGCCTAGGCAGGGGCCCCTACGAGCAGTACTTC. The J gene is TRBJ2-7, the V gene TRBV11-1, with D maybe TRBD1 (6 bases). V gave up 5 bases and J gave up 2 bases, with 13 bases separating them. The CDR3 consists of 14 residues. In germline, CDR1 is SGHAT, CDR2 FQDESV (reference sequence).

The chain combines TRBV5-1 with TRBJ2-1; 10 nucleotides match TRBD1. In germline, CDR1 is SGHRS, CDR2 YFSETQ. V was clipped by 0 bases and J by 7 bases; unmatched bases: 1. This CDR3 has 14 residues. CDR3 protein: CASSLGQGANEQFF. In nucleotides, the CDR3 is TGCGCCAGCAGCTTGGGACAGGGGGCTAATGAGCAGTTCTTC.

This chain joins TRBV18 and TRBJ2-7; possibly TRBD1 for D (6 bases). Trimming took 3 bases from V and 7 from J, leaving 19 bases between them. This CDR3 has 15 residues. Germline loops: CDR1 KGHSH, CDR2 LQKENI. This CDR3 reads CASSPPGASQGEQYF. CDR3 bases: TGTGCCAGCTCACCTCCAGGCGCGTCTCAGGGGGAGCAGTACTTC.

This chain uses TRBV6-4 with TRBJ1-2; tentatively, D is TRBD1 (6 bases). The V end was cut by 6 bases, the J end by 4 bases, with 15 bases between. The CDR3 contains 14 residues. Germline CDR1 MRHNA, CDR2 SNTAGT. DNA of the CDR3: TGTGCCAGCAGCGCAAAGGGGGACGGCTATGGCTACACCTTC. The encoded protein is CASSAKGDGYGYTF.

This clone was seen once. The chain uses TRBV11-2 and TRBJ1-1; D is ambiguous. The germline V and J ends were trimmed by 4 bases and 7 bases, with 10 bases remaining between them. The CDR3 has 12 amino acids. Germline CDR1 reads SGHAT; CDR2 reads FQNNGV. The CDR3 sequence: CASSSRGHEAFF. CDR3 sequence (DNA): TGTGCCAGCAGCTCTAGAGGGCATGAAGCTTTCTTT.

The V call is TRBV5-5, the J call TRBJ1-5, with no clear D. The CDR3 runs 14 residues. With 0 bases removed from V and 6 bases from J, the gap between germline ends came to 10 bases. Germline assignment: CDR1 SGHKS and CDR2 YYEKEE (reference sequence). The CDR3 spells CASSLAEVAQPQHF. The DNA for the CDR3 is TGTGCCAGCAGCTTGGCGGAGGTTGCTCAGCCCCAGCATTTT.

The table lists this clone with a few counts. This chain connects TRBV7-8 to TRBJ1-5; no firm D call. Germline-derived CDR1 and CDR2 are SGHVS and FQNEAQ. The V gene lost 4 bases and the J gene lost 5 bases, with 9 bases spanning the gap. The CDR3 is made up of 13 amino acids. CDR3 sequence (DNA): TGTGCCAGCAGCTCCTACCTTGATCAGCCCCAGCATTTT. Amino acid sequence: CASSSYLDQPQHF.

The J gene is TRBJ1-6, the V gene TRBV5-1, with D perhaps matching TRBD1 (6 bases). Germline V gene sequence: CDR1 SGHRS, CDR2 YFSETQ. V was cut by 4 bases and J by 7 bases, with 12 bases left in between. The length of the CDR3 is 14 residues. CDR3 amino acids: CASSVSTGNSPLHF. The DNA for the CDR3 is TGCGCCAGCAGCGTTAGCACAGGGAATTCACCCCTCCACTTT. Full variable domain (remainder filled in from reference TRBV5-1 and TRBJ1-6): KAGVTQTPRYLIKTRGQQVTLSCSPISGHRSVSWYQQTPGQGLQFLFEYFSETQRNKGNFPGRFSGRQFSNSRSEMNVSTLELGDSALYLCASSVSTGNSPLHFGNGTRLTVT.

The chain links TRBV14 to TRBJ2-2; 7 bases agree with TRBD1. CDR3 length: 14 residues. Germline CDR1 and CDR2: SGHDN and FVKESK. V was clipped by 2 bases and J by 6 bases; unmatched bases: 3. For the CDR3, the DNA is TGTGCCAGCAGCCAACCCCAGGGGGCCGGGGAGCTGTTTTTT. Encoded protein: CASSQPQGAGELFF.

J is TRBJ2-2 and V is TRBV5-1; 7 nucleotides align to TRBD1. V shed 1 base and J 4 bases; nucleotides not matched to a gene: 4. The germline V gene encodes CDR1 SGHRS and CDR2 YFSETQ. The CDR3 contains 15 residues. The CDR3 is CASSLKQGSTGELFF. As DNA, the CDR3 is TGCGCCAGCAGCTTGAAACAGGGGAGCACCGGGGAGCTGTTTTTT. Based on the CDR3 plus reference TRBV5-1 and TRBJ2-2, the full variable domain is KAGVTQTPRYLIKTRGQQVTLSCSPISGHRSVSWYQQTPGQGLQFLFEYFSETQRNKGNFPGRFSGRQFSNSRSEMNVSTLELGDSALYLCASSLKQGSTGELFFGEGSRLTVL.

CDR3 sequence reads: CASSSNSNQPQHF. The CDR3 nucleotides are TGTGCCAGCAGCTCCAATAGCAATCAGCCCCAGCATTTT. The J gene is TRBJ1-5, the V gene TRBV7-8; no clear D. Trimming left V 4 bases short and J 0 bases short, with 4 bases between. CDR3 length: 13 residues. Germline assignment: CDR1 SGHVS and CDR2 FQNEAQ. The full variable domain, rest sourced from reference TRBV7-8 and TRBJ1-5, is GAGVSQSPRYKVAKRGQDVALRCDPISGHVSLFWYQQALGQGPEFLTYFQNEAQLDKSGLPSDRFFAERPEGSVSTLKIQRTQQEDSAVYLCASSSNSNQPQHFGDGTRLSIL.

The gene calls are TRBV7-9 and TRBJ1-5; 9 bases fit TRBD1. With 1 base clipped from V and 2 bases from J, the junction kept 12 bases outside the gene matches. Per the germline V gene, CDR1 is SEHNR and CDR2 is FQNEAQ (reference sequence). The CDR3 has 19 residues. CDR3 residues: CASSLEGTGLQRGNQPQHF. CDR3 coding DNA: TGTGCCAGCAGCTTAGAAGGGACAGGGCTTCAAAGGGGCAATCAGCCCCAGCATTTT.

CDR3 in DNA: TGTGCCAGCAGTGCGGCCACAGATACGCAGTATTTT. Residues: CASSAATDTQYF. V gene TRBV27 combines with J gene TRBJ2-3, with unresolved D. Trimming removed 5 bases at V and 2 bases at J, with 5 bases between. Looked up from germline, CDR1 is MNHEY and CDR2 is SMNVEV (reference sequence). This CDR3 region has 12 residues.

The chain is built from TRBV5-6 and TRBJ2-2; D remains unclear. The CDR3 consists of 14 residues. Germline V gives CDR1 SGHDT, CDR2 YYEEEE. The V and J ends lost 0 bases and 7 bases respectively, with 10 bases between them. The CDR3 reads CASSLAWQIGELFF. CDR3 bases: TGTGCCAGCAGCTTGGCTTGGCAGATCGGGGAGCTGTTTTTT.

This rearrangement joins TRBV19 to TRBJ1-3; D remains ambiguous. This CDR3 is 14 amino acids long. Germline V gene lookup returns CDR1 LNHDA and CDR2 SQIVND (reference sequence). Trimming cost V 7 bases and J 0 bases, with 10 bases left between them. CDR3 coding DNA: TGTGCCAGTAAGGAACAGTACTCTGGAAACACCATATATTTT. This encodes CASKEQYSGNTIYF.